Listed here is a single T cell receptor (beta chain). Germline CDR1 is LNHDA and CDR2 is SQIVND (reference sequence). The CDR3 totals 13 residues. The V end was cut by 1 base, the J end by 4 bases, with 8 bases between. TCRdb's copy holds only in-frame clones and misses some; the assay was immunoSEQ multiplex PCR. In the table there are about 2.2 million clones, roughly 91% of which are singletons. Cells designated naive CD8 were CD45RO-negative and were positively selected for CCR7, with terminally differentiated effector memory CD45RA+ cells excluded. This entry comes from a study of shared clonotypes between healthy human individuals.

The chain joins TRBV19 to TRBJ2-7; possibly TRBD1 for D (6 bases). This sequence originates from a man aged 18-30 years in good health. Some clones in this sample may be carry-over from other donors' samples. Source material: naive CD8+ T cells from PBMCs. CDR3 in DNA: TGTGCCAGTAGTATAGCACAGGGATACGAGCAGTACTTC. Protein: CASSIAQGYEQYF.